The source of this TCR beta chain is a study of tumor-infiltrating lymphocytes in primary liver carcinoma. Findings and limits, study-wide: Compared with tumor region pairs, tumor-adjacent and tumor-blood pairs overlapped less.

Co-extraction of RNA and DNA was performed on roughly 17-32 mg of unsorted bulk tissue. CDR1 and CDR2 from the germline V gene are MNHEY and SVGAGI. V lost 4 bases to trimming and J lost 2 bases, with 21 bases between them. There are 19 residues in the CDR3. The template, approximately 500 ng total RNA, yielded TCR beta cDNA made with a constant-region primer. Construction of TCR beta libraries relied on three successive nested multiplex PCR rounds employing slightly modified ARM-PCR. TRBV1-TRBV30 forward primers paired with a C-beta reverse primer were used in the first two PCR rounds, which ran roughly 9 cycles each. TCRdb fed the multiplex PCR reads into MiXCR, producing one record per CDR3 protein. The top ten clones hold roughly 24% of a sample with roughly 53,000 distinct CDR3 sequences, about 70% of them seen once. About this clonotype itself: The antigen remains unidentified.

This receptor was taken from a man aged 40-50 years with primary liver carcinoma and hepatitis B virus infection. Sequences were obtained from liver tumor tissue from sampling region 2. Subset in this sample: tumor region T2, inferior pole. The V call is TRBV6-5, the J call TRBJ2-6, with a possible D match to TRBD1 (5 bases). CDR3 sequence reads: CASSSPLDTVPTGANVLTF. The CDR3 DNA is TGTGCCAGCAGTTCCCCCCTGGACACGGTTCCGACTGGGGCCAACGTCCTGACTTTC.